These 5 T cell receptor beta chains originate from one sample sequenced in a study of identical twins. One entry per CDR3 protein, called by TCRdb with MiXCR from the 5' RACE reads. The sample yields about 390,000 distinct CDR3 sequences, roughly 9% seen once. The sequenced sample consisted of naive T cells sorted from blood. Receptor source: a woman aged 45-65 years in good health.

This clonotype was seen many times. The chain is built from TRBV29-1 and TRBJ2-3, with D perhaps matching TRBD1 or TRBD2 (5 bases each). Trimming left V 4 bases short and J 2 bases short, with 22 bases between. The CDR3 totals 17 residues. Germline V gene lookup returns CDR1 SQVTM and CDR2 ANQGSEA. The CDR3 loop is CSVGDLISGRITDTQYF. CDR3 coding DNA: TGCAGCGTTGGGGACCTGATTTCAGGCAGAATCACAGATACGCAGTATTTT.

There are a few counts of this clonotype. V is TRBV12-3 or TRBV12-4 and J is TRBJ2-3; the D call may be TRBD1 or TRBD2 (5 bases each). This CDR3 contains 15 residues. The germline V and J ends were trimmed by 6 bases and 2 bases, with 15 bases remaining between them. This CDR3 reads CASSREGSLTDTQYF. The CDR3 DNA is TGTGCCAGCAGCCGCGAGGGGAGCCTCACAGATACGCAGTATTTT.

V is TRBV29-1 and J is TRBJ1-1, with TRBD1 as a possible D gene (6 bases). The CDR3 contains 15 residues. The V end lost 4 bases, the J end lost 3 bases, and 18 bases lay between the germline ends. The germline V gene encodes CDR1 SQVTM and CDR2 ANQGSEA. CDR3 coding DNA: TGCAGCGTTGTGCAGGGGTACCATTGGGACACTGAAGCTTTCTTT. Translation: CSVVQGYHWDTEAFF. The full variable domain, completed using reference TRBV29-1 and TRBJ1-1, is SAVISQKPSRDICQRGTSLTIQCQVDSQVTMMFWYRQQPGQSLTLIATANQGSEATYESGFVIDKFPISRPNLTFSTLTVSNMSPEDSSIYLCSVVQGYHWDTEAFFGQGTRLTVV.

This clonotype occurred a few times. This chain connects TRBV7-2 to TRBJ2-5, with 9 bases fitting TRBD2. The ends lost 4 bases at V and 6 bases at J; junction bases unmatched: 6. CDR1 is SGHTA and CDR2 is FQGNSA in the germline V gene. The CDR3 has 14 residues. CDR3 sequence: CASSSAGGRQTQYF. CDR3 bases: TGTGCCAGCAGCTCTGCGGGAGGGCGGCAGACCCAGTACTTC.

This clonotype was detected many times. The V gene is TRBV5-1, the J gene TRBJ2-1; TRBD2 matches 8 bases. The J segment lost 3 bases and the V segment lost 4 bases, leaving 6 bases of the junction unmatched. Germline CDR1 and CDR2: SGHRS and YFSETQ. The CDR3 consists of 15 residues. In nucleotides, the CDR3 is TGCGCCAGCAGCCCAGGGACTAGAATCTACAATGAGCAGTTCTTC. Its protein product is CASSPGTRIYNEQFF.